This TCR beta chain stems from a study of beta chain features in type 1 diabetes. Notes on the study in general: All four CD4+ subsets of Type 1 diabetes patients contained TCRB CDR3s that were moderately but significantly shorter.

Note on this clone: The antigen is not known.

Isolated RNA was reverse transcribed in full, so expressed TCRB transcripts were sequenced. Here immunoSEQ multiplex PCR was the method, and the copy in TCRdb shows in-frame clones only, minus some. In the table there are around 340,000 clones, around 9.3% of which are singletons. Deletions cut 5 bases from V and 4 bases from J, with 15 bases between. The CDR3 runs to 14 residues. From germline, CDR1 is KGHSH and CDR2 LQKENI. Source material: central memory CD4+ T cells from blood. The chain employs TRBV18 and TRBJ2-7; D is perhaps TRBD2 (6 bases). The TCR comes from a man younger than 40 with type 1 diabetes. The chain's CDR3 is CASSMGTGGYEQYF. Here the CDR3 DNA reads TGTGCCAGCTCAATGGGGACCGGGGGATACGAGCAGTACTTC.